The 19 T cell receptor beta chains below were found in one sample sequenced in a study of cytomegalovirus exposure and HLA in healthy donors. The PCR used 60 Vbeta and 13 Jbeta primers. Some clones are missing from TCRdb's copy, which holds only in-frame ones; the method was immunoSEQ multiplex PCR. This table has under 200,000 clones, 80% appearing once. Material for sequencing was PBMCs. All receptors derive from a woman between 45 and 60 years old in good health and CMV-seronegative.

This chain links TRBV9 with TRBJ1-2; 10 bases align to TRBD1. The germline gives CDR1 SGDLS, CDR2 YYNGEE. The J segment lost 6 bases and the V segment lost 0 bases, leaving 14 bases of the junction unmatched. The CDR3 extends over 18 amino acids. CDR3 in amino acids: CASSVAASPGQGKNGYTF. For the CDR3, the DNA is TGTGCCAGCAGCGTAGCTGCGTCGCCGGGACAGGGGAAGAATGGCTACACCTTC.

The V and J genes are TRBV27 and TRBJ2-1; D is undetermined. Germline CDR1 and CDR2: MNHEY and SMNVEV (reference sequence). Trimming pared 6 bases from V and 4 bases from J, leaving 19 bases between. The CDR3 totals 16 residues. CDR3 sequence (DNA): TGTGCCAGCAGAAACTACCCCTCCCTACCTTACAATGAGCAGTTCTTC. Translation: CASRNYPSLPYNEQFF.

This sequence joins TRBV27 and TRBJ2-3, with TRBD2 as a possible D gene (6 bases). The CDR3 is 16 amino acids. Germline CDR1 reads MNHEY; CDR2 reads SMNVEV (reference sequence). V lost 1 base, J lost 0 bases, and 11 bases lay in between. CDR3 sequence (DNA): TGTGCCAGCAGTTTATTCGCGGGATCTAGCACAGATACGCAGTATTTT. It codes for CASSLFAGSSTDTQYF.

The chain carries TRBV5-4 and TRBJ1-2, with D uncertain. V dropped 4 bases and J dropped 6 bases, with 16 bases sitting between them. This CDR3 is 14 amino acids long. Germline CDR1 is SGHNT and CDR2 is YYREEE (reference sequence). The CDR3 here is CASSKPLSTDGYTF. The CDR3 DNA sequence: TGTGCCAGCAGCAAGCCACTTTCCACTGATGGCTACACCTTC.

There are a few counts of this clone. The chain is built from TRBV5-6 and TRBJ1-3; D perhaps matches TRBD1 (5 bases). V was pared by 2 bases and J by 1 base, with 16 bases between. CDR3 length equals 17 residues. Germline CDR1 SGHDT, CDR2 YYEEEE. This chain's CDR3 is CASSFRALGGSGNTIYF. The CDR3 bases are TGTGCCAGCAGCTTCCGGGCTTTGGGGGGTTCTGGAAACACCATATATTTT.

This chain uses TRBV4-3 with TRBJ2-4; TRBD2 matches 15 bases. In germline, CDR1 is LGHNA, CDR2 YSLEER. The CDR3 loop spans 19 amino acids. After removal of 8 bases from V and 1 base from J, the junction contained 12 bases not matched to a gene. CDR3 DNA sequence: TGCGCCAGCTTGCTGGGGACTAGCGGGGGGCGGTTGGCCAAAAACATTCAGTACTTC. This codes for CASLLGTSGGRLAKNIQYF.

The chain couples TRBV7-8 to TRBJ2-1; 8 bases match TRBD2. J gave up 0 bases and V 4 bases, and 8 bases lay outside the gene matches. The CDR3 covers 17 residues. CDR1 SGHVS and CDR2 FQNEAQ come from the germline V gene. Here the CDR3 DNA reads TGTGCCAGCAGCTCTACGATGGCGGGGGGCTCCTACAATGAGCAGTTCTTC. It specifies CASSSTMAGGSYNEQFF.

The sample holds a few counts of this clone. The chain carries TRBV5-6 and TRBJ1-1; possible D gene TRBD1, 6 bases. Trimming took 1 base from V and 10 from J, leaving 11 bases between them. This CDR3 comprises 12 residues. The germline V gene encodes CDR1 SGHDT and CDR2 YYEEEE. CDR3 sequence (DNA): TGTGCCAGCAGCTTGCGACAGGCTGCAGCTTTCTTT. This codes for CASSLRQAAAFF.

This clone appeared once. V gene TRBV2 combines with J gene TRBJ2-5; a weak D match, TRBD2 (6 bases). Trimming shortened V by 3 bases and J by 11 bases, and 25 bases separated the two germline ends. CDR3 length: 16 amino acids. The germline V gene has CDR1 SNHLY and CDR2 FYNNEI. The CDR3 spells CASSDPRRGTYVEQYF. Written as DNA, the CDR3 is TGTGCCAGCAGTGATCCTCGTCGGGGGACCTACGTAGAGCAGTACTTC.

This clone has only a few counts. The chain couples TRBV7-2 to TRBJ1-4, with TRBD1 identical over 8 bases. V trimming: 1 base; J trimming: 7 bases; junction bases outside the gene matches: 11. From germline, CDR1 is SGHTA and CDR2 FQGNSA. The CDR3 extends over 17 amino acids. CDR3 in amino acids: CASSLVAGGAKGEKLFF. The CDR3 nucleotides read TGTGCCAGCAGCTTAGTTGCAGGGGGCGCGAAGGGTGAAAAACTGTTTTTT.

The chain is built from TRBV28 and TRBJ1-4; TRBD1 is a possible D gene (6 bases). Trimming removed 5 bases from V and 6 bases from J, with 22 bases in between. The CDR3 loop spans 17 amino acids. From germline, CDR1 is MDHEN and CDR2 SYDVKM. The chain's CDR3 is CASSPPGGSRGYEKLFF. In DNA, the CDR3 is TGTGCCAGCAGTCCCCCTGGGGGTAGCAGGGGCTATGAAAAACTGTTTTTT.

V usage is TRBV28 and J usage is TRBJ2-5, with TRBD1 identical over 7 bases. The CDR3 has 14 amino acids. J was trimmed by 6 bases and V by 6 bases; bases with no gene match: 10. Looked up from germline, CDR1 is MDHEN and CDR2 is SYDVKM. The CDR3: CASRDQTGQQTQYF. As DNA, the CDR3 is TGTGCCAGCAGAGACCAGACAGGGCAGCAGACCCAGTACTTC.

The count of this clone is one. CDR3 loop: CASSRDFQIRVRAGELFF. The CDR3 bases are TGTGCCAGCAGTCGAGACTTTCAGATTCGAGTCCGGGCCGGGGAGCTGTTTTTT. This sequence joins TRBV27 and TRBJ2-2; D gene ambiguous. Trimming shortened V by 5 bases and J by 6 bases, and 25 bases separated the two germline ends. Germline CDR1 MNHEY, CDR2 SMNVEV (reference sequence). The CDR3 has 18 amino acids.

This clone was counted between two and nine times. The chain's CDR3 is CASSHQVTSYNEQFF. DNA for the CDR3: TGTGCCAGCAGTCACCAGGTGACGTCCTACAATGAGCAGTTCTTC. The chain is built from TRBV6-1 and TRBJ2-1, with no clear D. V shed 5 bases and J shed 1 base, with 12 bases lying between them. The CDR3 is made up of 15 amino acids. Germline V gives CDR1 MNHNS, CDR2 SASEGT.

The CDR3, as DNA: TGCGCCAGCAGCCAAGAGAGGATTACGGGGGGGCCAGGGCGCGAGACCCAGTACTTC. This translates into CASSQERITGGPGRETQYF. The chain has TRBV4-1 and TRBJ2-5, with 8 bases aligning to TRBD2. V dropped 0 bases and J dropped 5; count of bases not matched to a gene: 17. Germline V CDR1 and CDR2: MGHRA, YSYEKL. The CDR3 loop spans 19 amino acids.

The chain is built from TRBV2 and TRBJ1-1; D unclear. Trimming pared 8 bases from V and 0 bases from J, leaving 13 bases between. The CDR3 spans 14 residues. CDR1 and CDR2 (germline): SNHLY, FYNNEI. This CDR3 is CASRSVSMNTEAFF. CDR3 nucleotide sequence: TGTGCCAGCCGTTCAGTGTCCATGAACACTGAAGCTTTCTTT. The full variable domain, its missing parts supplied by reference TRBV2 and TRBJ1-1, is EPEVTQTPSHQVTQMGQEVILRCVPISNHLYFYWYRQILGQKVEFLVSFYNNEISEKSEIFDDQFSVERPDGSNFTLKIRSTKLEDSAMYFCASRSVSMNTEAFFGQGTRLTVV.

The chain has TRBV7-2 and TRBJ1-5, with D perhaps TRBD1 (5 bases). Germline CDR1 reads SGHTA; CDR2 reads FQGNSA. V was trimmed by 6 bases and J by 5 bases, leaving 14 bases between them. The CDR3 covers 14 residues. CDR3 residues: CASSPNWGDQPQHF. The CDR3 DNA sequence: TGTGCCAGCAGTCCTAATTGGGGGGATCAGCCCCAGCATTTT.

This chain connects TRBV10-3 to TRBJ2-5, with D possibly being TRBD2 (6 bases). CDR3 size: 13 residues. Germline V gives CDR1 ENHRY, CDR2 SYGVKD. V was pared by 4 bases and J by 2 bases, with 8 bases between. DNA for the CDR3: TGTGCCATCAGTGGGGAGGCGCAAGAGACCCAGTACTTC. This translates into CAISGEAQETQYF.

This clone was seen a handful of times. This chain links TRBV19 with TRBJ2-5; D is uncertain. TRBJ2-7 explains the end of the DNA better; the J call may be wrong. This CDR3 is built from 14 residues. Germline lookup yields CDR1 LNHDA and CDR2 SQIVND (reference sequence). The CDR3 region is CASSREVNSYEQYF. CDR3 DNA: TGTGCCAGTAGTCGCGAAGTGAACTCCTACGAGCAGTACTTC.